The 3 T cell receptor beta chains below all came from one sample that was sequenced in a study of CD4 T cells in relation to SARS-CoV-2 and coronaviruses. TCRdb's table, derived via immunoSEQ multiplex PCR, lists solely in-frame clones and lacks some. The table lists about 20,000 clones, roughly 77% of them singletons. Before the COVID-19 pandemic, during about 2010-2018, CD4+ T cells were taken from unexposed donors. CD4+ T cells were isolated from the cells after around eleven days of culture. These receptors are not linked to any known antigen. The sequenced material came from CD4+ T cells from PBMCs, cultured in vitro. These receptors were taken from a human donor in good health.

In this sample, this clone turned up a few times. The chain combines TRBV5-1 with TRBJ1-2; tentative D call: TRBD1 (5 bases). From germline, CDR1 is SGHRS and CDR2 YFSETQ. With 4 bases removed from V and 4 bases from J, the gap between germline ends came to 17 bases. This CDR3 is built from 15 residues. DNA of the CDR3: TGCGCCAGCAGCCTAGGTGGGGACCGGATCTATGGCTACACCTTC. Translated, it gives CASSLGGDRIYGYTF.

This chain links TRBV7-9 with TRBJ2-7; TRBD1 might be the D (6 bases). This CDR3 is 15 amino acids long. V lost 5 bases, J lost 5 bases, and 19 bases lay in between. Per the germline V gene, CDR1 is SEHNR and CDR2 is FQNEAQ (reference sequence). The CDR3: CASSGRSQGLHEQYF. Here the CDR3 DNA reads TGTGCCAGCAGCGGACGGTCCCAGGGGCTGCACGAGCAGTACTTC. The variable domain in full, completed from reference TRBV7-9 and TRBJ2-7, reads DTGVSQNPRHKITKRGQNVTFRCDPISEHNRLYWYRQTLGQGPEFLTYFQNEAQLEKSRLLSDRFSAERPKGSFSTLEIQRTEQGDSAMYLCASSGRSQGLHEQYFGPGTRLTVT.

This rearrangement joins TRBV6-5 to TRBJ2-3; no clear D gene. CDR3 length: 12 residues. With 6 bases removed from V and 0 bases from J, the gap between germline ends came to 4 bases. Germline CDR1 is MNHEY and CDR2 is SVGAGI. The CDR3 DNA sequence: TGTGCCAGCAGGTCTAGCACAGATACGCAGTATTTT. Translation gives CASRSSTDTQYF.